Listed below are T cell receptor beta chains from one sample, sequenced in a study of Ad26.COV2.S vaccination and SARS-CoV-2 variants. Clones were sequenced by immunoSEQ multiplex PCR, and TCRdb holds only the in-frame ones, with some missing. The sample holds hundreds of thousands of clones, around 88% seen once. The source was peripheral blood, collected in a trial of Ad26.COV2.S vaccine versus placebo. The receptor set was obtained from a person aged 18-60 years who received the Ad26.COV2.S COVID-19 vaccine or a placebo. Each CDR3 is given with its conserved first and last residue. The order of the fields is CDR3 length, V gene, J gene, CDR3 protein.

>13|TRBV30|TRBJ1-2
CAWSLQGAKGYTF
>19|TRBV5-5|TRBJ2-2
CASSLLEFERGSYTGELFF
>16|TRBV9|TRBJ2-5
CASSVGGLAGQETQYF
>13|TRBV28|TRBJ2-7
CASSLISGHEQYF
>16|TRBV5-5|TRBJ2-7
CASSLVLSGSSYEQYF
>14|TRBV15|TRBJ1-1
CATSGTGVNTEAFF
>17|TRBV4-3|TRBJ2-3
CASSQDPGQGAGDTQYF
>15|TRBV10-3|TRBJ1-4
CAISESGSGNEKLFF
>16|TRBV5-1|TRBJ1-2
CASSPTGEPSNYGYTF
>12|TRBV3-1/TRBV3-2|TRBJ2-7
CASSTSSYEQYF
>13|TRBV5-1|TRBJ1-1
CATRAGVNTEAFF
>15|TRBV5-1|TRBJ2-5
CASSLGWGRQETQYF
>13|TRBV6-2/TRBV6-3|TRBJ2-7
CASSYGQNYEQYF
>14|TRBV6-1|TRBJ1-1
CASSEGWGVTEAFF
>13|TRBV11-3|TRBJ2-1
CASSLDRINEQFF
>12|TRBV12-3/TRBV12-4|TRBJ1-1
CASRLLGTEAFF
>16|TRBV19|TRBJ2-5
CASSKGGQDGRETQYF
>12|TRBV29-1|TRBJ1-1
CSSLTGNTEAFF
>16|TRBV5-1|TRBJ2-3
CASSSPTGSGTDTQYF
>14|TRBV19|TRBJ2-7
CASSIGSGTYEQYF
>14|TRBV7-8|TRBJ2-7
CASSLTGGFGEQYF
>13|TRBV6-5|TRBJ2-1
CASRTNSYNEQFF
>14|TRBV2|TRBJ2-1
CASRRTSGGDEQFF
>14|TRBV6-5|TRBJ2-7
CASSRLAGTYEQYF
>13|TRBV28|TRBJ2-2
CASRRPNTGELFF
>15|TRBV19|TRBJ2-1
CASSTSDRAYNEQFF
>14|TRBV5-1|TRBJ1-2
CASSLVDVDGGYTF
>12|TRBV2|TRBJ2-1
CASRVGENEQFF
>16|TRBV7-2|TRBJ2-1
CASSLSGRTAGDEQFF
>12|TRBV29-1|TRBJ1-1
CSGGLGDTEAFF
>15|TRBV4-2|TRBJ2-7
CASSSSGQPGYEQYF
>15|TRBV6-1|TRBJ1-4
CASSEAQGGNEKLFF
>16|TRBV4-1|TRBJ1-5
CASSQDPYTSNQPQHF
>11|TRBV30|TRBJ1-1
CAWRLYTEAFF
>15|TRBV21-1|TRBJ2-2
CASSKEARGTGELFF
>15|TRBV10-2|TRBJ1-1
CASRDEDRSNTEAFF
>14|TRBV11-2|TRBJ2-7
CASRSTGQGYEQYF
>13|TRBV11-2|TRBJ1-1
CASSLDRGTEAFF
>15|TRBV28|TRBJ2-2
CASSGGREATGELFF
>15|TRBV5-1|TRBJ2-1
CASSLGATGYNEQFF
>15|TRBV6-2/TRBV6-3|TRBJ1-1
CASRRGGSGDTEAFF
>12|TRBV27|TRBJ2-5
CASSLPQETQYF
>14|TRBV15|TRBJ2-2
CATSNYWGTGELFF
>16|TRBV9|TRBJ2-1
CASSHSQGNSYNEQFF
>15|TRBV5-4|TRBJ2-5
CASSLSTGVGETQYF
>13|TRBV5-1|TRBJ1-1
CASSFTGRTEAFF
>16|TRBV18|TRBJ2-2
CASSPTGTGFSGELFF
>12|TRBV3-1/TRBV3-2|TRBJ2-7
CASSQEGYEQYF
>16|TRBV5-8|TRBJ2-7
CASSLVSLRSSYEQYF